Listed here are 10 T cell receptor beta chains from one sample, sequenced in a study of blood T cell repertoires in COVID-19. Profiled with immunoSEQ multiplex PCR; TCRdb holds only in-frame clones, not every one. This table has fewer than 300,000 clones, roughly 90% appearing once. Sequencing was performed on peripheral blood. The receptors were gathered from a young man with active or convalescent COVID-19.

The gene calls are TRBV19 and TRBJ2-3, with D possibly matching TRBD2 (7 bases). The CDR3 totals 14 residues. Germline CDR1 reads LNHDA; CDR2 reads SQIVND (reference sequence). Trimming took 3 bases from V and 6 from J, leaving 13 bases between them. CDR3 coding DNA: TGTGCCAGTAGTATCAGTGGGGGGGCTGATACGCAGTATTTT. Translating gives CASSISGGADTQYF.

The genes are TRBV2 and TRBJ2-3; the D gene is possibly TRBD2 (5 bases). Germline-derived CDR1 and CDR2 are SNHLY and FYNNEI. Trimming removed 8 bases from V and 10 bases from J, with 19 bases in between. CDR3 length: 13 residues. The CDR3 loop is CASLDFPHPSQYF. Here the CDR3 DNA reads TGTGCCAGCCTGGACTTCCCGCACCCCTCGCAGTATTTT. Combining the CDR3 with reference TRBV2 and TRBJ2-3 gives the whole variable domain EPEVTQTPSHQVTQMGQEVILRCVPISNHLYFYWYRQILGQKVEFLVSFYNNEISEKSEIFDDQFSVERPDGSNFTLKIRSTKLEDSAMYFCASLDFPHPSQYFGPGTRLTVL.

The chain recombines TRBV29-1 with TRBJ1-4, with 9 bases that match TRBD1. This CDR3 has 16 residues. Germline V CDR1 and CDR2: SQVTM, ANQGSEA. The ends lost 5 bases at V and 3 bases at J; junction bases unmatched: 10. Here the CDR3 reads CSVRRNRGLANEKLFF. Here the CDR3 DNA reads TGCAGCGTTCGCAGAAACAGGGGGCTTGCTAATGAAAAACTGTTTTTT.

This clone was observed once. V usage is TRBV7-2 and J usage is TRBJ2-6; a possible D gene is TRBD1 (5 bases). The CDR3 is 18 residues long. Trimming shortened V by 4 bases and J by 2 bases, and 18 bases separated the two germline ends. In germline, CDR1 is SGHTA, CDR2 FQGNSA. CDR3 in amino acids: CASSSPPTDAPGANVLTF. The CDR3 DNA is TGTGCCAGCAGCTCCCCCCCGACAGACGCCCCTGGGGCCAACGTCCTGACTTTC.

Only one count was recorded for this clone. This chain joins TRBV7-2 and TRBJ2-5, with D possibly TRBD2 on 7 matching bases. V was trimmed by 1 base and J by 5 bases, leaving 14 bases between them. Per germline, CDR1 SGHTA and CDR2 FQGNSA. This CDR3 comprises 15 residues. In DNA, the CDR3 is TGTGCCAGCAGCTTAGAGTGGGGGGGCAGGGAGACCCAGTACTTC. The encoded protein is CASSLEWGGRETQYF.

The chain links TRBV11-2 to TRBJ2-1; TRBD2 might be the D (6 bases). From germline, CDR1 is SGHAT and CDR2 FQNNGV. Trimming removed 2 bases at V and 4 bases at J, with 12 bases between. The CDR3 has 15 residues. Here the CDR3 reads CASSLSRGVYNEQFF. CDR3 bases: TGTGCCAGCAGCTTATCCCGCGGGGTTTACAATGAGCAGTTCTTC. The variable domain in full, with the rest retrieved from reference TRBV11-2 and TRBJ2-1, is EAGVAQSPRYKIIEKRQSVAFWCNPISGHATLYWYQQILGQGPKLLIQFQNNGVVDDSQLPKDRFSAERLKGVDSTLKIQPAKLEDSAVYLCASSLSRGVYNEQFFGPGTRLTVL.

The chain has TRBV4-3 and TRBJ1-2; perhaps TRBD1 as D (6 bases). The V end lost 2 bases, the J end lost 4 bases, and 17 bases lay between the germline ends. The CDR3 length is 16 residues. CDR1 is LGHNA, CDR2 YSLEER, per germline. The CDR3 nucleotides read TGCGCCAGCAGCCAATGGCTCTCAGGGGAGGGCTATGGCTACACCTTC. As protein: CASSQWLSGEGYGYTF.

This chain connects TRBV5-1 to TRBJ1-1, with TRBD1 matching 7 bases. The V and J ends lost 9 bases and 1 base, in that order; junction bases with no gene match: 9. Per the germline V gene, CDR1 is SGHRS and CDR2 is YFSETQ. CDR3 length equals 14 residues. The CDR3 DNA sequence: TGCGCCAACGACAGGGAGAATGAGAACACTGAAGCTTTCTTT. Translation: CANDRENENTEAFF. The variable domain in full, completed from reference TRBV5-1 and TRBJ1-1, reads KAGVTQTPRYLIKTRGQQVTLSCSPISGHRSVSWYQQTPGQGLQFLFEYFSETQRNKGNFPGRFSGRQFSNSRSEMNVSTLELGDSALYLCANDRENENTEAFFGQGTRLTVV.

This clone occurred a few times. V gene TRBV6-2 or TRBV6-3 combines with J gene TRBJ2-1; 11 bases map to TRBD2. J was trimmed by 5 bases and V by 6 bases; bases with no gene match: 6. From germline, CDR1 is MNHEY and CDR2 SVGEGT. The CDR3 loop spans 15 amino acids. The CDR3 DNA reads TGTGCCAGCAGCTATACTAGCGGGGGAAACAATGAGCAGTTCTTC. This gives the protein CASSYTSGGNNEQFF.

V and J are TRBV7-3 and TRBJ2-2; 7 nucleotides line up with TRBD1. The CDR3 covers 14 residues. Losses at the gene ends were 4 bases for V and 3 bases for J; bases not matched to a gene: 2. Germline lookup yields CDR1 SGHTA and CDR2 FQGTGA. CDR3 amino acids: CASSSDRDTGELFF. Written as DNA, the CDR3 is TGTGCCAGCAGCTCAGACAGGGACACCGGGGAGCTGTTTTTT. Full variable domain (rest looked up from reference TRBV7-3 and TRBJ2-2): GAGVSQTPSNKVTEKGKYVELRCDPISGHTALYWYRQSLGQGPEFLIYFQGTGAADDSGLPNDRFFAVRPEGSVSTLKIQRTERGDSAVYLCASSSDRDTGELFFGEGSRLTVL.